A selection of T cell receptor beta chains follows, all from one sample in a study of regulatory T cells in long-lasting Graves disease. Each CDR3 protein is one row after TCRdb ran MiXCR on the reads. The sample shows about 700 distinct CDR3 sequences, more than 75% of them seen only once. The sample here was peripheral blood mononuclear cells (PBMCs), taken with antithyroid drug treatment, in newly diagnosed or persistent Graves disease (not recorded which). All receptors derive from a woman between 50 and 59 years old with Graves disease. CDR3s include the opening cysteine and the closing phenylalanine or tryptophan. Fields, in order: CDR3 length, J gene, D gene, V gene, clone size, CDR3 protein, CDR3 DNA. D genes are given only for firm matches. The size field is filled for only some rows; it gives once, few, many or a size class.

15	TRBJ2-2	NA	TRBV12-3/TRBV12-4	few	CASSFGGDHTGELFF	TGTGCCAGCAGTTTTGGGGGAGACCACACCGGGGAGCTGTTTTTT
14	TRBJ1-2	TRBD1	TRBV5-1	NA	CASSKGDSSYGYTF	TGCGCCAGCAGCAAGGGGGACAGCTCCTATGGCTACACCTTC
13	TRBJ1-1	NA	TRBV5-5	NA	CASSLDLNTEAFF	TGTGCCAGCAGCTTGGACCTGAACACTGAAGCTTTCTTT
12	TRBJ1-5	NA	TRBV7-9	NA	CASSSTGQPQHF	TGTGCCAGCAGCTCAACAGGTCAGCCCCAGCATTTT
14	TRBJ2-7	NA	TRBV6-2/TRBV6-3	NA	CASSYRGYTYEQYF	TGTGCCAGCAGTTACAGGGGCTATACCTACGAGCAGTACTTC
16	TRBJ2-7	NA	TRBV4-2	few	CASSQGYTLSSYEQYF	TGTGCCAGCAGCCAAGGTTACACCCTGAGCTCCTACGAGCAGTACTTC
16	TRBJ1-6	TRBD1	TRBV5-1	once	CASSSTGTGLNSPLHF	TGCGCCAGCAGCTCCACCGGGACAGGGCTGAATTCACCCCTCCACTTT
15	TRBJ2-1	NA	TRBV5-1	NA	CASTPDGSSYNEQFF	TGCGCCAGCACCCCGGACGGAAGCTCCTACAATGAGCAGTTCTTC
11	TRBJ2-1	NA	TRBV27	few	CASRYFNEQFF	TGTGCCAGCAGATACTTCAATGAGCAGTTCTTC
15	TRBJ1-4	NA	TRBV3-1	NA	CASSLRDTTNEKLFF	TGTGCCAGCAGCCTCAGGGACACCACTAATGAAAAACTGTTTTTT
15	TRBJ2-1	NA	TRBV19	NA	CASSNQGLGWNEQFF	TGTGCCAGTAGTAATCAGGGGCTCGGGTGGAATGAGCAGTTCTTC
15	TRBJ2-3	TRBD2	TRBV19	once	CASSSGRASTDTQYF	TGTGCCAGTAGTTCGGGGAGGGCCTCTACAGATACGCAGTATTTT
15	TRBJ2-2	TRBD2	TRBV19	NA	CASSALAGEAGELFF	TGTGCCAGTAGCGCTCTAGCGGGAGAGGCCGGGGAGCTGTTTTTT
11	TRBJ2-7	NA	TRBV29-1	once	CSVGPAGEQYF	TGCAGCGTTGGCCCAGCAGGCGAGCAGTACTTC
14	TRBJ2-4	NA	TRBV7-2	NA	CASSQYFEGRDQYF	TGTGCCAGCAGCCAGTATTTTGAGGGCCGAGATCAGTACTTC
15	TRBJ2-5	NA	TRBV30	NA	CAWSVLGVTQETQYF	TGTGCCTGGAGTGTCTTGGGGGTTACTCAAGAGACCCAGTACTTC
14	TRBJ2-7	TRBD1	TRBV20-1	NA	CSADTDRGPYEQYF	TGCAGTGCTGATACTGACAGGGGGCCCTACGAGCAGTACTTC
15	TRBJ1-1	NA	TRBV6-1	NA	CASAVQGSMNTEAFF	TGTGCCAGCGCTGTCCAGGGATCCATGAACACTGAAGCTTTCTTT
15	TRBJ2-5	NA	TRBV24-1	NA	CATTTDRFGKETQYF	TGTGCCACCACCACTGATCGGTTCGGAAAAGAGACCCAGTACTTC
14	TRBJ2-7	NA	TRBV28	NA	CASSTWDKNYEQYF	TGTGCCAGCAGTACATGGGACAAGAACTACGAGCAGTACTTC
13	TRBJ2-2	TRBD2	TRBV29-1	NA	CSVDGTSPGELFF	TGCAGCGTTGATGGGACTAGTCCCGGGGAGCTGTTTTTT
14	TRBJ2-2	NA	TRBV14	NA	CASSQAANTGELFF	TGTGCCAGCAGCCAAGCGGCGAACACCGGGGAGCTGTTTTTT
12	TRBJ2-5	NA	TRBV6-1	NA	CASSEARETQYF	TGTGCCAGCAGTGAAGCGCGTGAGACCCAGTACTTC
14	TRBJ2-5	TRBD2	TRBV3-1	NA	CASSPYLAGETQYF	TGTGCCAGCAGCCCGTATCTAGCGGGAGAGACCCAGTACTTC